The 14 T cell receptor beta chains below were found in one sample sequenced in a study of metastatic and nonmetastatic thyroid tumors. Among the patients, none had received any treatment before thyroid surgery. Using MiXCR, TCRdb reanalyzed the PCR reads. Of 100,000 or so clones listed, about 15% are singletons. The sample taken for sequencing was blood. These receptors came from a female donor with papillary thyroid cancer or a benign thyroid nodule (not recorded which). Some clones in this sample may be carry-over from other donors' samples.

This clone showed up many times. Other DNA sequences in this sample translate to the same CDR3. This chain uses TRBV7-9 with TRBJ1-4, with D hard to call. The CDR3 is 14 amino acids. Trimming removed 0 bases from V and 5 bases from J, with 7 bases in between. The germline V gene has CDR1 SEHNR and CDR2 FQNEAQ (reference sequence). CDR3 nucleotide sequence: TGTGCCAGCAGCTTAGCAGGGCAGAATGAAAAACTGTTTTTT. Its translation: CASSLAGQNEKLFF.

This clone appeared many times. Here the CDR3 DNA reads TGCGCCAGCAGTGAGTCCCTTCGGAACCCCTATGGCTACACCTTC. Translation: CASSESLRNPYGYTF. V gene TRBV10-2 combines with J gene TRBJ1-2; no clear D gene. CDR1 is WSHSY, CDR2 SAAADI, per germline. Trimming removed 0 bases at V and 4 bases at J, with 12 bases between. The CDR3 runs to 15 residues.

A note on this clone: Given a much more abundant clone one base away, this may be a read error. The identical CDR3 is also encoded by other nucleotide sequences in the sample. The V gene is TRBV5-6, the J gene TRBJ2-7; the match to TRBD1 covers 9 bases. V was pared by 8 bases and J by 5 bases, with 20 bases of the junction left unmatched. Germline CDR1 and CDR2: SGHDT and YYEEEE. This CDR3 has 17 amino acids. The chain's CDR3 is CASSSSKFRTGVDEQYF. CDR3 coding DNA: TGTGCCAGTAGTTCCAGCAAATTCAGGACAGGGGTAGACGAGCAGTACTTC.

About this clone itself: Given a much more abundant clone one base away, this may be a read error. The genes are TRBV20-1 and TRBJ1-2; 7 bases match TRBD1. The germline gives CDR1 DFQATT, CDR2 SNEGSKA (reference sequence). This CDR3 contains 15 residues. DNA for the CDR3: TGCGGTGCTAGAGATCGTGCAGGGGGGATCTATGGCTACACCTTC. It specifies CGARDRAGGIYGYTF.

This clone was found many times. The chain combines TRBV6-2 or TRBV6-3 with TRBJ2-6, with D possibly being TRBD2 (5 bases). V was trimmed by 2 bases and J by 1 base, leaving 15 bases between them. The CDR3 loop spans 18 amino acids. Germline CDR1 is MNHEY and CDR2 is SVGEGT. CDR3 sequence reads: CASSYAVGAVSGANVLTF. CDR3 sequence (DNA): TGTGCCAGCAGTTACGCCGTGGGAGCGGTGTCTGGGGCCAACGTCCTGACTTTC.

This clone was detected many times. The CDR3 DNA reads TGCGCCAGCAGTGATGGGAACTATGGCTACACCTTC. Translating gives CASSDGNYGYTF. The chain carries TRBV10-1 and TRBJ1-2; D is undetermined. V lost 3 bases to trimming and J lost 2 bases, with 4 bases between them. Germline CDR1 is WNHNN and CDR2 is SYGVQD (reference sequence). There are 12 residues in the CDR3.

The sample holds many counts of this clone. The rearrangement joins TRBV5-4 to TRBJ2-1; 10 nucleotides line up with TRBD1. This CDR3 comprises 15 residues. With V trimmed by 2 bases and J by 6 bases, 5 bases remained unmatched. The V gene's germline CDR1 is SGHNT and CDR2 YYREEE (reference sequence). The CDR3 reads CASSFSRTGGNEQFF. In nucleotides, the CDR3 is TGTGCCAGCAGCTTTTCCCGGACAGGGGGCAATGAGCAGTTCTTC.

This clone was observed many times. The chain combines TRBV12-3 or TRBV12-4 with TRBJ2-7, with 7 bases lining up with TRBD1. The CDR3 is made up of 12 amino acids. V was pared by 7 bases and J by 6 bases, with 6 bases of the junction left unmatched. In DNA, the CDR3 is TGTGCCAGCACCCTAACAGGGGTCGAGCAGTACTTC. This translates into CASTLTGVEQYF.

On this clone itself: A much larger clone differs from this one at a single base, so this may be a read error. J is TRBJ2-2 and V is TRBV19; D might be TRBD1 (5 bases). The CDR3 is 19 residues long. The germline gives CDR1 LNHDA, CDR2 SQIVND (reference sequence). The CDR3 DNA reads TGTGCCAGTAGTATTCAGGGATATTCTTGGCAGGTGAACACCGTGGAGCTGTTTTTT. It encodes CASSIQGYSWQVNTVELFF. The complete variable domain, with remaining parts taken from reference TRBV19 and TRBJ2-2, reads DGGITQSPKYLFRKEGQNVTLSCEQNLNHDAMYWYRQDPGQGLRLIYYSQIVNDFQKGDIAEGYSVSREKKESFPLTVTSAQKNPTAFYLCASSIQGYSWQVNTVELFFGEGSRLTVL.

This clone has ten or more counts. This chain links TRBV7-2 with TRBJ2-7; D not certain. The CDR3 runs to 11 residues. The V gene's germline CDR1 is SGHTA and CDR2 FQGNSA. Deletions cut 9 bases from V and 6 bases from J, with 12 bases between. CDR3 protein: CASSSPVEQYF. DNA of the CDR3: TGTGCCAGTTCCTCCCCGGTCGAGCAGTACTTC.

This clone occurred many times. This chain connects TRBV11-2 to TRBJ2-1, with D possibly TRBD2 on 5 matching bases. Trimming took off 4 bases at V and 7 bases at J, with 8 bases between the two ends. Germline CDR1 reads SGHAT; CDR2 reads FQNNGV. The CDR3 length is 12 residues. For the CDR3, the DNA is TGTGCCAGCAGCTCGAGCGGTAATGAGCAGTTCTTC. Translation gives CASSSSGNEQFF.

This clone has a count of ten or more. The CDR3 loop is CASSSGQHYEQYF. In DNA, the CDR3 is TGTGCCAGCAGCTCCGGCCAGCACTACGAGCAGTACTTC. The rearrangement joins TRBV3-1 to TRBJ2-7; D ambiguous. Trimming took 5 bases from V and 3 from J, leaving 11 bases between them. The CDR3 loop spans 13 amino acids. The germline V gene has CDR1 LGHDT and CDR2 YNNKEL (reference sequence).

This clone was recorded at least ten times. The genes are TRBV20-1 and TRBJ1-3; 7 bases agree with TRBD1. CDR1 and CDR2 from the germline V gene are DFQATT and SNEGSKA (reference sequence). The CDR3 contains 15 residues. The trim removed 4 bases at V and 3 bases at J, leaving 9 bases unmatched. The CDR3 sequence: CSANELTGNGNTIYF. The CDR3 DNA is TGCAGTGCTAACGAGCTGACAGGGAATGGAAACACCATATATTTT.

This clone was recorded a few times. This may be a read error, as it is one base from a much larger clone. DNA for the CDR3: TGTGCCTTCCAAGGGATGGTTGGGCCCTCAACCTACGAGCAGTACTTC. Protein: CAFQGMVGPSTYEQYF. The chain uses TRBV3-1 and TRBJ2-7; D unclear. Germline-derived CDR1 and CDR2 are LGHDT and YNNKEL (reference sequence). This CDR3 is built from 16 residues. Trimming removed 11 bases from V and 2 bases from J, with 25 bases in between.